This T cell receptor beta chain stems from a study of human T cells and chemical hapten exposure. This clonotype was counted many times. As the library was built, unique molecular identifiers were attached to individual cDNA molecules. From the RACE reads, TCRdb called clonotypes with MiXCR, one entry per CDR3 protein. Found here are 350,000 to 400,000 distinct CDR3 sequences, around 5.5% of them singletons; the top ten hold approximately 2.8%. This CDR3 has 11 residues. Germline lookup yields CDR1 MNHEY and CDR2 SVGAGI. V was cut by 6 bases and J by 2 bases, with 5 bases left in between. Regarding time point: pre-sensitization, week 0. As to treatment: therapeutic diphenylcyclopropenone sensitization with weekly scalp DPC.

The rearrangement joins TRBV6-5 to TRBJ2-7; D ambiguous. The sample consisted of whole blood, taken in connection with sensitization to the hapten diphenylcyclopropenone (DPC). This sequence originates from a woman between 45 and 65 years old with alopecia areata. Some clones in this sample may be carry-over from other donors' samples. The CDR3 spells CASRFPYEQYF. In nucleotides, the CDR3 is TGTGCCAGCAGGTTTCCCTACGAGCAGTACTTC.